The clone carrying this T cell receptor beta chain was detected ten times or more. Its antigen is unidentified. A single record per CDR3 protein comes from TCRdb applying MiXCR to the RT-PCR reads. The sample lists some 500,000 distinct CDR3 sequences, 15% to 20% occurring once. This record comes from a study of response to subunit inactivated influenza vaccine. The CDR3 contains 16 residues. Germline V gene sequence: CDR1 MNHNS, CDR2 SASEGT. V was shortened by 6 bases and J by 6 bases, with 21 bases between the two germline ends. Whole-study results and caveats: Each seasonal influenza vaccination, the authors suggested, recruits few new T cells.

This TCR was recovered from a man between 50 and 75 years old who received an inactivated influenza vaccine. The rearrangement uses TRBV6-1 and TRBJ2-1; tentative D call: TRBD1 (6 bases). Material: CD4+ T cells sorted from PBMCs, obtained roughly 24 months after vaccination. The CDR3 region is CASRLTPQGDVNEQFF. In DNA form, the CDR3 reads TGTGCCAGCAGACTAACGCCACAGGGAGACGTCAATGAGCAGTTCTTC.